These 23 T cell receptor beta chains were sequenced from one sample in a study of T cells in Graves' hyperthyroidism and ophthalmopathy. The TCR beta CDR3 regions underwent amplification using RNA transcripts as the source. In the first-round RT-PCR of the TCR CDR3, the HTBI primer set was used. TCRdb independently ran MiXCR on the multiplex PCR reads; one entry per CDR3 protein. The sample consists of around 300,000 distinct CDR3 sequences, 20% to 25% of them appearing once. The specimen sequenced was blood. The source of these receptors is a man aged 30-40 years with Graves' ophthalmopathy.

This clonotype was seen a few times. The chain couples TRBV20-1 to TRBJ2-3, with D hard to call. Trimming took 1 base from V and 0 from J, leaving 14 bases between them. This CDR3 region has 16 residues. Per the germline V gene, CDR1 is DFQATT and CDR2 is SNEGSKA (reference sequence). In DNA, the CDR3 is TGCAGTGCTAGAGCGCTACAAGTAGGAAGCACAGATACGCAGTATTTT. Translated: CSARALQVGSTDTQYF.

The chain has TRBV12-5 and TRBJ2-3; D is unclear. The CDR3 extends over 11 amino acids. Trimming took 7 bases from V and 7 from J, leaving 9 bases between them. Germline loops: CDR1 LGHNT, CDR2 FRNRAP. CDR3 region: CASAKTYTQYF. The CDR3 region has the DNA TGTGCTAGTGCGAAAACATATACGCAGTATTTT.

The rearrangement links TRBV30 to TRBJ1-2, with no clear D. Germline loops: CDR1 GTSNPN, CDR2 SVGIG (reference sequence). V shed 4 bases and J shed 0 bases, with 12 bases lying between them. CDR3 length: 14 residues. The CDR3 sequence: CAWNNDEPNYGYTF. The CDR3 DNA sequence: TGTGCCTGGAATAACGATGAGCCTAACTATGGCTACACCTTC.

This clonotype was seen many times. The chain joins TRBV7-2 to TRBJ2-1; D is unresolved. The CDR3 runs to 11 residues. From germline, CDR1 is SGHTA and CDR2 FQGNSA. V lost 5 bases and J lost 5, with 4 bases in between. The CDR3 DNA reads as TGTGCCAGCAGCCGTGACAATGAGCAGTTCTTC. Its protein product is CASSRDNEQFF.

This clonotype was recorded many times. The genes are TRBV20-1 and TRBJ1-1, with 7 bases identical to TRBD1. The CDR3 has 13 amino acids. Losses at the gene ends were 5 bases for V and 3 bases for J; bases not matched to a gene: 6. Germline CDR1 and CDR2: DFQATT and SNEGSKA (reference sequence). CDR3 sequence: CSALDRSDTEAFF. CDR3 nucleotide sequence: TGCAGTGCTTTGGACAGGTCGGACACTGAAGCTTTCTTT.

This chain links TRBV20-1 with TRBJ1-2, with D possibly TRBD1 on 5 matching bases. Germline assignment: CDR1 DFQATT and CDR2 SNEGSKA (reference sequence). The CDR3 extends over 12 amino acids. V lost 3 bases, J lost 3 bases, and 8 bases lay in between. The CDR3 reads CSARIQDYGYTF. The CDR3 DNA reads TGCAGTGCTAGGATACAGGACTATGGCTACACCTTC.

This clonotype was counted a few times. The chain carries TRBV19 and TRBJ2-1; maybe TRBD2 (5 bases). CDR1 is LNHDA and CDR2 is SQIVND in the germline V gene (reference sequence). Trimming shortened V by 3 bases and J by 0 bases, and 12 bases separated the two germline ends. The CDR3 consists of 16 residues. The CDR3 DNA reads TGTGCCAGTAGTATCTCTAGCTTTAGCTCCTACAATGAGCAGTTCTTC. Translating it yields CASSISSFSSYNEQFF.

The sample holds one count of this clonotype. A much larger clone lies one base from this, so it may be a read error. This chain uses TRBV7-2 with TRBJ2-3; D perhaps matches TRBD2 (6 bases). The germline gives CDR1 SGHTA, CDR2 FQGNSA. The CDR3 totals 14 residues. Trimming stripped 5 bases from V and 6 bases from J, with 15 bases between. CDR3 DNA: TGTACCAGCAGCATAAGCACGGAGGGCGATACGCAGTATTTT. Its protein is CTSSISTEGDTQYF.

The chain couples TRBV24-1 to TRBJ2-1; 10 nucleotides align to TRBD2. Germline CDR1 KGHDR, CDR2 SFDVKD. This CDR3 spans 18 amino acids. V dropped 4 bases and J dropped 6; count of bases not matched to a gene: 14. The CDR3 region is CATSDRGSAAGGPNEQFF. The CDR3 region has the DNA TGTGCCACCAGTGACAGAGGGTCAGCAGCGGGAGGGCCCAATGAGCAGTTCTTC.

Turning to this clonotype: Its ends do not fully match the called genes, so a read error is possible. CDR3 amino acids: CVSGGQGKETQYF. The CDR3 DNA reads TGTGTCAGCGGGGGACAGGGGAAGGAGACCCAGTACTTC. V gene TRBV2 combines with J gene TRBJ2-5, with TRBD1 identical over 10 bases. This CDR3 contains 13 residues. The germline gives CDR1 SNHLY, CDR2 FYNNEI. The complete variable domain, with remaining parts taken from reference TRBV2 and TRBJ2-5, reads EPEVTQTPSHQVTQMGQEVILRCVPISNHLYFYWYRQILGQKVEFLVSFYNNEISEKSEIFDDQFSVERPDGSNFTLKIRSTKLEDSAMYFCVSGGQGKETQYFGPGTRLLVL.

This clonotype was recorded at least ten times. The CDR3 protein is CASSLVRSEQFF. In DNA, the CDR3 is TGTGCCAGCAGCTTAGTAAGGAGTGAGCAGTTCTTC. This sequence joins TRBV11-2 and TRBJ2-1; D gene uncertain. The germline V gene has CDR1 SGHAT and CDR2 FQNNGV. This CDR3 has 12 amino acids. With 1 base removed from V and 9 bases from J, the gap between germline ends came to 7 bases.

This chain connects TRBV5-1 to TRBJ2-3; the D call may be TRBD1 or TRBD2 (5 bases each). The germline V and J ends were trimmed by 0 bases and 11 bases, with 16 bases remaining between them. CDR3 length equals 14 residues. Germline loops: CDR1 SGHRS, CDR2 YFSETQ. In DNA form, the CDR3 reads TGCGCCAGCAGCTTGGCCGGGGCAGGTCGCGGGCAGTATTTT. This encodes CASSLAGAGRGQYF.

This clonotype was seen only a few times. The chain is built from TRBV28 and TRBJ1-5; D is uncertain. Germline-derived CDR1 and CDR2 are MDHEN and SYDVKM. This CDR3 contains 11 residues. Trimming left V 8 bases short and J 16 bases short, with 18 bases between. The CDR3 spells CASAKDGPRHF. CDR3 coding DNA: TGTGCCAGCGCTAAGGACGGCCCACGCCATTTT.

Many counts were recorded for this clonotype. DNA of the CDR3: TGTGCCAGCTCGAAGGACCGGTACACTGAAGCTTTCTTT. It translates to CASSKDRYTEAFF. The V and J genes are TRBV27 and TRBJ1-1; D uncertain. Germline CDR1 MNHEY, CDR2 SMNVEV (reference sequence). This CDR3 has 13 amino acids. Trimming pared 8 bases from V and 3 bases from J, leaving 13 bases between.

This clonotype was counted at least ten times. The genes are TRBV5-1 and TRBJ2-1, with D perhaps given as TRBD1 or TRBD2 (5 bases each). The germline V and J ends were trimmed by 5 bases and 15 bases, with 18 bases remaining between them. CDR3 size: 12 residues. The germline V gene encodes CDR1 SGHRS and CDR2 YFSETQ. The chain's CDR3 is CASSYSGTTRFF. CDR3 DNA: TGCGCCAGCAGTTATTCCGGGACGACGCGGTTCTTC. Full variable domain (missing parts from reference TRBV5-1 and TRBJ2-1): KAGVTQTPRYLIKTRGQQVTLSCSPISGHRSVSWYQQTPGQGLQFLFEYFSETQRNKGNFPGRFSGRQFSNSRSEMNVSTLELGDSALYLCASSYSGTTRFFGPGTRLTVL.

V gene TRBV20-1 combines with J gene TRBJ1-2; D gene uncertain. CDR1 is DFQATT, CDR2 SNEGSKA, per germline (reference sequence). This CDR3 spans 11 amino acids. CDR3 amino acids: CNVGSNYGYTF. The CDR3 DNA follows: TGCAACGTCGGGTCCAACTATGGCTACACCTTC.

The CDR3 sequence: CASSIDSAGTGSHTIYF. The CDR3 bases are TGTGCCAGCAGTATCGACTCAGCCGGGACAGGGAGCCACACCATATATTTT. The chain recombines TRBV28 with TRBJ1-3, with 9 bases identical to TRBD1. CDR1 and CDR2 from the germline V gene are MDHEN and SYDVKM. Trimming at V came to 5 bases and at J to 8 bases, leaving 16 bases not matched to a gene. This CDR3 region has 17 residues.

V usage is TRBV20-1 and J usage is TRBJ2-1; the match to TRBD2 covers 11 bases. CDR3 size: 15 residues. Germline V gives CDR1 DFQATT, CDR2 SNEGSKA (reference sequence). Germline trimming cut 6 bases from V and 10 bases from J; bases unmatched to any gene: 14. CDR3 coding DNA: TGCAGTGCCAGCCCGCACCTAGCGGGAGGTAGGGAGCAGTTCTTC. As protein: CSASPHLAGGREQFF.

CDR3 nucleotides: TGTGCCAGCACCACGACAGGGAACTACTACGAGCAGTACTTC. Its protein product is CASTTTGNYYEQYF. V is TRBV6-2 or TRBV6-3 and J is TRBJ2-7; 7 bases align to TRBD1. The length of the CDR3 is 14 residues. J gave up 3 bases and V 7 bases, and 9 bases lay outside the gene matches. Germline V gene lookup returns CDR1 MNHEY and CDR2 SVGEGT.

The chain has TRBV29-1 and TRBJ2-3; D gene uncertain. This CDR3 region has 10 residues. V lost 7 bases, J lost 3 bases, and 5 bases lay in between. The V gene's germline CDR1 is SQVTM and CDR2 ANQGSEA. The CDR3 DNA reads TGCAGCGGTTTGACAGATACGCAGTATTTT. Its translation is CSGLTDTQYF.

The chain couples TRBV29-1 to TRBJ2-3; 8 nucleotides match TRBD2. The CDR3 has 14 amino acids. The V and J ends lost 7 bases and 11 bases, in that order; junction bases with no gene match: 17. Germline V gives CDR1 SQVTM, CDR2 ANQGSEA. Here the CDR3 reads CSAGGDGIAGVQYF. The DNA of the CDR3 is TGCAGCGCCGGGGGGGACGGGATCGCGGGTGTGCAGTATTTT.

The table lists this clonotype with a few counts. The rearrangement uses TRBV20-1 and TRBJ2-5, with no clear D. The V gene's germline CDR1 is DFQATT and CDR2 SNEGSKA (reference sequence). This CDR3 has 13 residues. The V gene lost 5 bases and the J gene lost 5 bases, with 15 bases spanning the gap. For the CDR3, the DNA is TGCAGTGCTCTCGACCCGTCGGGTGAGACCCAGTACTTC. It specifies CSALDPSGETQYF.

This clonotype has ten or more counts. This chain links TRBV5-1 with TRBJ1-1; D may be TRBD1 (6 bases). Trimming stripped 0 bases from V and 0 bases from J, with 15 bases between. Looked up from germline, CDR1 is SGHRS and CDR2 is YFSETQ. This CDR3 has 17 amino acids. DNA for the CDR3: TGCGCCAGCAGCTTGGGGGGGCGGGGTAGGATGAACACTGAAGCTTTCTTT. As protein: CASSLGGRGRMNTEAFF.